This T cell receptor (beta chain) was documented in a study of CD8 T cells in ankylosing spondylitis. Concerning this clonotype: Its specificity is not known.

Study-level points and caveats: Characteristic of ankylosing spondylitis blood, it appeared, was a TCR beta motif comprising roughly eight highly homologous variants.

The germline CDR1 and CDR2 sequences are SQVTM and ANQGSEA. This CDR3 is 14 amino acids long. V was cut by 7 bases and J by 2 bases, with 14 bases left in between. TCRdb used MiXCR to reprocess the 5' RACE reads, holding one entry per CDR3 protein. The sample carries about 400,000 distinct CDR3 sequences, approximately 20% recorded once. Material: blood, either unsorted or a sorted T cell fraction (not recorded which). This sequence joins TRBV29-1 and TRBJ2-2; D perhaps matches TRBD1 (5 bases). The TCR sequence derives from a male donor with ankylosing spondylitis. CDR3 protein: CSAEWTYNTGELFF. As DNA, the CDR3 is TGCAGCGCGGAATGGACATACAACACCGGGGAGCTGTTTTTT.